The 3 T cell receptor beta chains given below trace back to one sample, sequenced in a study of CD8 T cells in ankylosing spondylitis. A single record per CDR3 protein comes from TCRdb applying MiXCR to the 5' RACE reads. The data show about 52,000 distinct CDR3 sequences, 6.5% to 9% seen once. The sample comprised blood, either unsorted or a sorted T cell fraction (not recorded which). The receptor source for this set is a female donor with ankylosing spondylitis or in good health (not recorded which).

This clonotype was counted ten times or more. The V and J genes are TRBV10-3 and TRBJ2-5, with a tentative D call TRBD1 (5 bases). CDR1 is ENHRY, CDR2 SYGVKD, per germline. CDR3 length: 13 amino acids. Between the trimmed V and J ends, which lost 7 bases and 2 bases, there was a span of 11 bases. As DNA, the CDR3 is TGTGCCATCAAGGGGCAAGTGCAAGAGACCCAGTACTTC. It is translated as CAIKGQVQETQYF.

This clonotype was seen at least ten times. V and J are TRBV5-5 and TRBJ2-2, with 8 bases lining up with TRBD2. The CDR3 has 15 residues. CDR1 is SGHKS, CDR2 YYEKEE, per germline (reference sequence). With 6 bases clipped from V and 1 base from J, the junction kept 5 bases outside the gene matches. CDR3 in DNA: TGTGCCAGCACCCGAGCGGGGGAGAACACCGGGGAGCTGTTTTTT. Translation gives CASTRAGENTGELFF.

There are many counts of this clonotype. The chain uses TRBV5-1 and TRBJ2-1, with D tentatively TRBD2 (6 bases). Between the trimmed V and J ends, which lost 2 bases and 7 bases, there was a span of 16 bases. This CDR3 has 15 residues. CDR1 is SGHRS, CDR2 YFSETQ, per germline. The CDR3 DNA is TGCGCCAGCAGCTTAGGAGGGGTATTGAGAAATGAGCAGTTCTTC. It encodes CASSLGGVLRNEQFF.